The entry below gives a single TCR beta chain sequence along with its context. The antigen is not known. V was trimmed by 6 bases and J by 3 bases, leaving 10 bases between them. CDR3 length: 13 amino acids. Germline loops: CDR1 MNHNY, CDR2 SVGAGI (reference sequence). The entry originates in a study of cytomegalovirus exposure and HLA in healthy donors. Whole-study findings and limits: Associated with cytomegalovirus, according to the listing, were around 160 TCR beta chains.

Amplification used 60 Vbeta primers and 13 Jbeta primers. Profiled with immunoSEQ multiplex PCR; TCRdb holds only in-frame clones, not every one. The repertoire holds 80,000 to 100,000 clones, with around 84% as singletons. The sequence was obtained from a human donor in good health. Material for sequencing was PBMCs. The chain couples TRBV6-6 to TRBJ2-3, with D possibly TRBD2 on 5 matching bases. This CDR3 is CASSLRGTDTQYF. In DNA, the CDR3 is TGTGCCAGCAGCTTACGAGGGACAGATACGCAGTATTTT.